This T cell receptor beta chain appears in the sequencing data of a study of cytomegalovirus exposure and HLA in healthy donors (dated 2017 in TCRdb). Study-wide context: An earlier analysis of around 600 of the donors reported 250 to 350 Gb of sequence data and more than 90 million unique TCR beta sequences from about 200 million T cells. An early release that covered about 640 HLA-typed donors contained approximately 290 gigabases of sequencing data and tens of millions of unique TCR sequences. Among the roughly 400 genotyped donors, around 79% belonged to the genetic ancestry cluster associated with self-reported Caucasian donors. The study aimed to test whether signatures of past pathogen exposure could be identified by cataloging public T cell receptors. The study profiled the T cell repertoires of more than 500 subjects by immunosequencing and related them to cytomegalovirus serostatus. A separate validation cohort of 90 to 150 different subjects was used in addition to the 666-subject first cohort. The study combined high-throughput TCR immunosequencing, statistical association of individual TCRs with disease status, and machine learning to predict cytomegalovirus infection status. In a later analysis, previously published TCR beta repertoires from 550 to 700 donors were re-analyzed and high-resolution HLA genotyping was added so that TCR occurrence patterns could be studied. The later analysis used no new phenotypic data to find candidate immune exposures, relying instead on TCR beta sequences and their occurrence across donors. An earlier analysis of approximately 580 of the donors used high-throughput TCR beta sequencing to judge whether each TCR beta V gene segment behaved as functional or pseudogenic. Alongside the repertoire data, information on donor age, sex, ethnicity and CMV serostatus was compiled. In a later genetic analysis, genome-wide SNP genotypes for about 55% of the roughly 700 donors were used, and that subset was treated as a discovery cohort. Every discovery cohort repertoire had been produced on one sequencing platform. HLA typing covered class I and class II loci at four-digit resolution. Typing coverage varied by locus: roughly 620-640 donors for A, B, C, DRB1 and DQB1; roughly 560 for DQA1; approximately 570 for DPA1; 400 to 480 for DPB1. A handful of DR-DQ haplotypes were handled as single units for association and clustering because linkage in the cohort was strong. Across approximately 400 genotyped donors of the cohort, an average of approximately 200,000 unique TCR beta nucleotide sequences per donor were sequenced, and roughly 20% of those sequences were non-productive.

Libraries were made using the immunoSEQ multiplex PCR assay. A mixture of 60 forward primers for TCR Vbeta segments and 13 reverse primers for TCR Jbeta segments was used in the multiplex PCR. A multiplex PCR assay on genomic DNA amplified the CDR3 region of rearranged TCR beta genes. On the Illumina HiSeq System, the amplified TCR beta libraries were sequenced as 87-base-pair reads. In the original analysis: Across the roughly 700 repertoires, a later analysis counted about 81 million unique TCR beta chains, 9.5 million to 13 million of which were shared by at least two donors. To remove PCR and sequencing errors, raw reads were error-corrected and collapsed into unique sequences using a nearest-neighbor algorithm that merged closely related sequences. CDR3 sequences were aligned to IMGT reference sequences to assign V, D and J gene segments. For a sequence to be retained, a match of at least six nucleotides to both a V gene segment and a J gene segment was required. A rearrangement counted as productive if the CDR3 had no stop codons and remained in frame with V and J, and every other rearrangement counted as non-productive. Following IMGT convention, CDR3 was defined as the stretch from the second conserved V-encoded cysteine up to the conserved J-encoded phenylalanine. In an earlier analysis of around 540 of the donors, sequences lacking an unambiguous match to a single V gene segment were excluded. An earlier analysis of about 600 of the donors called V segments functional above 56.7% productive rearrangements and segregating when the between-donor standard deviation exceeded 5%. A statistical classification framework was built to diagnose cytomegalovirus status from the catalog of TCR beta chain sequences. In a later analysis, V and J genes were assigned by comparing TCR nucleotide sequences against IMGT/GENE-DB human TR gene sequences. In a later analysis, CDR3 sequences and most-parsimonious VDJ recombination scenarios were assigned using the TCRdist pipeline. A later analysis defined each TCR beta chain by its CDR3 amino acid sequence plus V-gene family, and excluded reads lacking a unique V-gene family. In a later analysis, 550 to 650 highly shared, low-generation-probability nucleotide sequences were removed to address suspected cross-contamination and a sequencing artifact. A later analysis calculated a clonal expansion index for each public chain from normalized within-repertoire ranks of inferred template counts. Generation probabilities in a later analysis came from a VDJ recombination model fitted to out-of-frame rearrangements, and those results were checked against IGoR. In a later analysis, TCR-TCR, TCR-HLA and TCR-CMV co-occurrence was scored with hypergeometric tests, and a repertoire-size bias correction was applied to TCR pairs. False discovery rates were estimated in a later analysis by permuting HLA or CMV assignments 20 times. In a later analysis, co-occurring TCRs were grouped using DBSCAN, with TCRdist sequence similarity added in when clustering inside HLA-allele-positive subsets. Co-occurrence clustering excluded repertoires with fewer than 30,000 or more than 120,000 public chains, plus five with anomalous nucleotide sharing. This is the immuneACCESS table as TCRdb keeps it, with only in-frame sequences that have V and J called. A part of the clones is gone; compared with another copy, unresolved V genes explain less than half, and the rest is unexplained. V and J calls and clone size are given by that table; D and trimming were obtained from the DNA. Recorded for this sample are about 140,000 clones; around 73% of them occurred a single time. The ten largest account for 1.3% of the sample.

General findings and caveats noted by the study authors: A further reported finding was that TCR beta sequences accurately predicted the HLA-A and HLA-B alleles for most subjects in the first cohort. Strong co-occurrence of HLA alleles, especially DR and DQ, made assigning TCR associations to individual alleles difficult. While some public TCRs were present in many individuals, most TCR sequences turned up only very rarely across donors. Compared with equally common non-associated chains, HLA-associated TCR beta chains in a later analysis were more clonally expanded and had lower generation probabilities. The presence/absence analyses assumed that sequencing depth was roughly uniform across donors, and that assumption may not be true. This cohort had only TCR beta chains sequenced, and the lack of alpha or paired-chain data limited which features could be detected. A total of 164 TCR beta chains were listed by the study as associated with cytomegalovirus. The earlier analysis of approximately 540 of the donors excluded roughly 16 rarely observed V segments, including chromosome 9 orphons, because counts were too low. A few of the identified cytomegalovirus-associated TCR beta chains were confirmed in vitro to be specific for cytomegalovirus antigens. A later genetic analysis reported fewer N-insertions in productive TCRs among donors in an Asian-associated ancestry cluster than the roughly 640-donor mean. In a later analysis, some 17,000 TCR beta sequences were associated with specific HLA alleles at a false discovery rate of 0.05. V-gene and J-gene trimming of TCR beta chains was associated with a missense DCLRE1C variant in a later genetic analysis, and the association was replicated in an independent cohort. Broadly in line with IMGT annotations, most TCR beta V segments showed up in productive rearrangements about 87% or about 30% of the time in an earlier analysis of several hundred of the donors. Because HLA typing was unavailable for some donors at each locus, only the typed subset was used in association tests. A later analysis found that TCR association rates varied across HLA loci, with DRB1 alleles showing the most associated TCRs and HLA-C alleles the fewest. A later analysis reported that several top co-occurrence clusters appeared linked to parvovirus B19, influenza, CMV and Epstein-Barr virus. The classifier was reported to diagnose cytomegalovirus status with high specificity and sensitivity in both the original cohort and the validation cohort. Most CMV-associated TCR beta chains appeared to be HLA-restricted in a later analysis, and the HLA associations seemed to be driven largely by CMV exposure. A cluster of highly shared sequence variants was judged likely to represent a technical artifact of the sequencing pipeline. CMV serostatus was the only immune exposure information available for the cohort. The authors suggested that the approach could potentially be generalized to other disease states and immunological phenotypes. Correlated functional status among segregating V segments might reflect linkage disequilibrium, but an unknown experimental factor could not be ruled out.

Turning to this clone: Its antigen is currently not known. Per-base qualities were not stored, and no clone one base away is much larger. In the same sample, other DNA sequences code for this CDR3.

The cohort consisted of hundreds of healthy bone marrow donors. At the time of sampling, all cohort members were nominally healthy, though unrecorded immune exposures were likely present. The donor was CMV seronegative and was included in the group of approximately 350 seronegative cohort members. Each donor provided a peripheral blood sample, and peripheral blood mononuclear cells were used for TCR beta sequencing. Genomic DNA extraction from the blood cell samples was performed with the Qiagen DNeasy Blood Extraction Kit. Sequenced: PBMCs. The sequence came from a woman in her 40s in good health and CMV-seronegative.

The CDR3 region has the sequence CASSPGQLNTEAFF. In nucleotide form, the sequence is TGTGCCAGCTCACCAGGACAGTTGAACACTGAAGCTTTCTTT. The chain links TRBV18 with TRBJ1-1; a tentative D match to TRBD1 spans 6 bases. V and J are truncated by 2 bases and 0 bases respectively, leaving an intervening sequence of 7 bases. As encoded in the germline V gene, CDR1 is KGHSH while CDR2 is LQKENI. Spanning cysteine to phenylalanine, the CDR3 consists of 14 amino acids. Only CDR3 DNA remains: 42 bases, in frame from the first base.